This T cell receptor beta chain stems from a study of cytomegalovirus exposure and HLA in healthy donors. CDR1 and CDR2 (germline): MNHNY, SVGAGI (reference sequence). This CDR3 has 16 amino acids. J gave up 0 bases and V 5 bases, and 5 bases lay outside the gene matches. General study findings and limits: Earlier results showed most TCR beta V segments being productive about 87% or about 30% of the time. Several top significant clusters appeared, in a later analysis, to be linked to common viral pathogens. The presence/absence work took it that sequencing depth was about the same across donors. Association of approximately 16,000 TCR beta sequences with HLA alleles was found at 0.05 false discovery rate in a later analysis.

Concerning this clone itself: The antigen remains undetermined.

PCR amplification relied on 60 Vbeta primers (plus 13 Jbeta primers). The table came from immunoSEQ multiplex PCR; TCRdb's copy has only in-frame clones and leaves some out. The data contain around 150,000 clones, 65% to 80% of them singletons. The chain is built from TRBV6-6 and TRBJ2-7; 12 nucleotides match TRBD2. The sequence came from a human donor in good health. The sequenced sample was PBMCs. The DNA of the CDR3 is TGTGCCAGCAGTCGCCTAGCGGGAGGGCTCTCCTACGAGCAGTACTTC. It translates to CASSRLAGGLSYEQYF.